The 20 T cell receptor beta chains presented below share a single source sample, sequenced in a study of T cells in Graves' hyperthyroidism and ophthalmopathy. There were TCR beta CDR3 regions amplified from RNA transcripts. First-round RT-PCR with HTBI primers amplified the TCR CDR3 region. TCRdb passed the multiplex PCR reads through MiXCR, listing each CDR3 protein once. The table lists roughly 600,000 distinct CDR3 sequences, about 15% of them singletons. Material for sequencing was blood. The receptors here all came from a woman aged 45-59 years with Graves' ophthalmopathy.

This clonotype has more than one count but fewer than ten. This chain links TRBV5-1 with TRBJ2-7, with TRBD1 identical over 7 bases. This CDR3 has 14 residues. The junction had 9 bases not matched to a gene; V was cut back by 4 bases and J by 5 bases. In germline, CDR1 is SGHRS, CDR2 YFSETQ. In DNA form, the CDR3 reads TGCGCCAGCAGCACCGACAGGGCGCGCGACGAGCAGTACTTC. This sequence encodes CASSTDRARDEQYF.

This clonotype appeared a few times. The J gene is TRBJ2-5, the V gene TRBV29-1, with D perhaps TRBD2 (5 bases). Germline assignment: CDR1 SQVTM and CDR2 ANQGSEA. V was shortened by 2 bases and J by 7 bases, with 17 bases between the two germline ends. The CDR3 totals 14 residues. The CDR3 region has the DNA TGCAGCGTTGAACGCGGCGATGTCCGGGGGACCCAGTACTTC. Protein: CSVERGDVRGTQYF. The full variable domain, completed using reference TRBV29-1 and TRBJ2-5, is SAVISQKPSRDICQRGTSLTIQCQVDSQVTMMFWYRQQPGQSLTLIATANQGSEATYESGFVIDKFPISRPNLTFSTLTVSNMSPEDSSIYLCSVERGDVRGTQYFGPGTRLLVL.

A word on this clonotype: A much larger clone lies one base from this, so it may be a read error. This rearrangement joins TRBV29-1 to TRBJ1-2; D gene uncertain. The CDR3 is 12 residues long. The germline V gene has CDR1 SQVTM and CDR2 ANQGSEA. This chain's CDR3 is CSVDSVGYGCTF. The DNA of the CDR3 is TGCAGCGTTGATTCCGTTGGCTATGGCTGCACCTTC.

The CDR3 region has the DNA TGTGCCAGCACCTTCCTTGGGGGTGGGACTAATGAAAAACTGTTTTTT. Its protein product is CASTFLGGGTNEKLFF. The V call is TRBV6-1, the J call TRBJ1-4; a possible D gene is TRBD1 (5 bases). The V end lost 7 bases, the J end lost 2 bases, and 17 bases lay between the germline ends. CDR1 is MNHNS, CDR2 SASEGT, per germline. The CDR3 spans 16 residues.

This clonotype showed up many times. The DNA for the CDR3 is TGTGCCAGTAGTAGAGGACTAGCGGGGAGCTCCTACGAGCAGTACTTC. It translates to CASSRGLAGSSYEQYF. The rearrangement uses TRBV19 and TRBJ2-7; 12 nucleotides match TRBD2. This CDR3 has 16 amino acids. CDR1 and CDR2 from the germline V gene are LNHDA and SQIVND (reference sequence). V dropped 4 bases and J dropped 0; count of bases not matched to a gene: 4.

This clonotype was seen repeatedly, ten times or more. The chain links TRBV6-2 or TRBV6-3 to TRBJ2-1, with a weak D call TRBD2 (5 bases). The length of the CDR3 is 14 residues. CDR1 MNHEY and CDR2 SVGEGT come from the germline V gene. V was cut by 6 bases and J by 1 base, with 10 bases left in between. CDR3 DNA: TGTGCCAGCAGCAGCAGCGGATCCTACAATGAGCAGTTCTTC. It specifies CASSSSGSYNEQFF.

This clonotype was detected a few times. The V call is TRBV20-1, the J call TRBJ2-7, with a weak D call TRBD2 (6 bases). The length of the CDR3 is 14 residues. The ends were cut back, 0 bases at V and 5 bases at J, with 14 bases in the middle. Germline loops: CDR1 DFQATT, CDR2 SNEGSKA (reference sequence). This chain's CDR3 is CSARDKRGGHEQYF. CDR3 nucleotide sequence: TGCAGTGCTAGAGATAAACGAGGAGGGCACGAGCAGTACTTC.

The table lists this clonotype with many counts. This chain's CDR3 is CSARLAAALETQYF. As DNA, the CDR3 is TGCAGTGCTAGATTAGCGGCTGCACTGGAGACCCAGTACTTC. V usage is TRBV20-1 and J usage is TRBJ2-5, with a possible D match to TRBD2 (6 bases). Germline CDR1 and CDR2: DFQATT and SNEGSKA (reference sequence). CDR3 length: 14 residues. V was shortened by 2 bases and J by 5 bases, with 15 bases between the two germline ends.

V and J are TRBV24-1 and TRBJ2-1; D is possibly TRBD1 (6 bases). Germline CDR1 reads KGHDR; CDR2 reads SFDVKD. This CDR3 is 16 amino acids long. Trimming pared 3 bases from V and 3 bases from J, leaving 14 bases between. CDR3 DNA: TGTGCCACCAGTGATGGTATGACAGGAATCTACAATGAGCAGTTCTTC. Translation gives CATSDGMTGIYNEQFF.

This clonotype occurred many times. The chain carries TRBV7-6 and TRBJ1-2; the D is unclear. The germline V and J ends were trimmed by 6 bases and 7 bases, with 15 bases remaining between them. Germline V gene sequence: CDR1 SGHVS, CDR2 FNYEAQ. The CDR3 sequence is 13 residues long. The CDR3 sequence is CASSRERAGGYTF. In nucleotides, the CDR3 is TGTGCCAGCAGTCGCGAGAGGGCGGGTGGCTACACCTTC.

This clonotype was picked up many times. This chain connects TRBV27 to TRBJ2-7, with unresolved D. The CDR3 consists of 14 residues. The germline V gene has CDR1 MNHEY and CDR2 SMNVEV (reference sequence). V was clipped by 3 bases and J by 0 bases, with 9 bases between them. CDR3 DNA: TGTGCCAGCAGTTTCAAGGCAGCCTCCTACGAGCAGTACTTC. Translation gives CASSFKAASYEQYF.

This clonotype was counted at least ten times. V is TRBV7-2 and J is TRBJ2-7, with 12 nucleotides matching TRBD1. Germline V gene data show CDR1 as SGHTA and CDR2 as FQGNSA. This CDR3 comprises 16 residues. V was pared by 6 bases and J by 6 bases, with 12 bases of the junction left unmatched. The DNA for the CDR3 is TGTGCCAGCAGTCAATACCGGGGACAGGGGGCCCTCGAGCAGTACTTC. Residues: CASSQYRGQGALEQYF.

This clonotype was detected ten times or more. This chain uses TRBV12-3 or TRBV12-4 with TRBJ2-7; D gene ambiguous. The V gene lost 6 bases and the J gene lost 4 bases, with 16 bases spanning the gap. This CDR3 is built from 14 residues. CDR3 loop: CASSIYSAFYEQYF. Written as DNA, the CDR3 is TGTGCCAGCAGCATCTATTCCGCGTTTTACGAGCAGTACTTC.

The sample holds a few counts of this clonotype. This chain connects TRBV25-1 to TRBJ2-3, with D perhaps TRBD2 (5 bases). V gave up 8 bases and J gave up 1 base, with 16 bases separating them. Germline CDR1 reads MGHDK; CDR2 reads SYGVNS. The CDR3 runs 15 residues. The CDR3 bases are TGTGCCAGCTCCTCTTTTGGGCGGGGCACAGATACGCAGTATTTT. It specifies CASSSFGRGTDTQYF.

As to this clonotype: Since a much larger clone is just one base distant, this may be a read error. The gene calls are TRBV28 and TRBJ1-5, with TRBD1 matching over 7 bases. This CDR3 is built from 16 residues. Looked up from germline, CDR1 is MDHEN and CDR2 is SYDVKM. V dropped 1 base and J dropped 5; count of bases not matched to a gene: 8. The DNA for the CDR3 is TGTGCCAGCAGTTTATTCCGGGCAGGGGGTCATCAGCCCCAGCATTTT. Amino acid sequence: CASSLFRAGGHQPQHF. Together with reference TRBV28 and TRBJ1-5, the CDR3 gives the full variable domain: DVKVTQSSRYLVKRTGEKVFLECVQDMDHENMFWYRQDPGLGLRLIYFSYDVKMKEKGDIPEGYSVSREKKERFSLILESASTNQTSMYLCASSLFRAGGHQPQHFGDGTRLSIL.

This clonotype was seen repeatedly, ten times or more. This sequence joins TRBV6-1 and TRBJ2-3, with D unresolved. Per the germline V gene, CDR1 is MNHNS and CDR2 is SASEGT. The CDR3 contains 13 residues. Trimming cost V 6 bases and J 1 base, with 8 bases left between them. The CDR3 here is CASRTRGTDTQYF. The CDR3 DNA sequence: TGTGCCAGCAGGACTCGGGGCACAGATACGCAGTATTTT.

The chain joins TRBV10-3 to TRBJ2-5; either TRBD1 or TRBD2 may supply D (5 bases each). The CDR3 covers 13 residues. Germline-derived CDR1 and CDR2 are ENHRY and SYGVKD. V was pared by 8 bases and J by 1 base, with 11 bases between. CDR3 in amino acids: CAIGLGTQETQYF. The DNA for the CDR3 is TGTGCCATCGGTTTGGGGACCCAAGAGACCCAGTACTTC.

This clonotype was picked up a small number of times. This chain uses TRBV29-1 with TRBJ2-7; D gene ambiguous. V was pared by 8 bases and J by 3 bases, with 11 bases between. The germline gives CDR1 SQVTM, CDR2 ANQGSEA. The CDR3 consists of 11 residues. The DNA for the CDR3 is TGCAGCACCACGGTCGGCTACGAGCAGTACTTC. Translated, it gives CSTTVGYEQYF.

This sequence joins TRBV24-1 and TRBJ2-7, with 8 nucleotides matching TRBD1. V was clipped by 3 bases and J by 2 bases; unmatched bases: 5. Germline CDR1 KGHDR, CDR2 SFDVKD. The CDR3 covers 15 residues. CDR3 in amino acids: CATSDTRGPTYEQYF. DNA for the CDR3: TGTGCCACCAGTGATACCAGGGGGCCAACCTACGAGCAGTACTTC.

The table lists this clonotype with many counts. The chain couples TRBV18 to TRBJ1-1; 12 positions match TRBD1. The CDR3 sequence is 18 residues long. Germline V gene data show CDR1 as KGHSH and CDR2 as LQKENI. Losses at the gene ends were 1 base for V and 1 base for J; bases not matched to a gene: 7. CDR3 region: CASSPLPGTGGPNTEAFF. CDR3 coding DNA: TGTGCCAGCTCACCACTACCGGGGACAGGGGGCCCGAACACTGAAGCTTTCTTT.